The 22 T cell receptor beta chains below come from one sample, sequenced in a study of blood T cell repertoires in COVID-19. The method was immunoSEQ multiplex PCR; TCRdb's version includes in-frame clones alone and lacks a portion of them. The data show some 140,000 clones, with 60% to 85% seen just once and around 20% held by the top ten. Sequenced input: peripheral blood. The receptor source for this set is a man older than 75 with acute or convalescent COVID-19.

This rearrangement joins TRBV19 to TRBJ2-3; 7 bases map to TRBD2. Looked up from germline, CDR1 is LNHDA and CDR2 is SQIVND (reference sequence). The CDR3 loop spans 15 amino acids. The J segment lost 1 base and the V segment lost 4 bases, leaving 5 bases of the junction unmatched. The CDR3 is CASSREGLGTDTQYF. For the CDR3, the DNA is TGTGCCAGTAGTAGGGAGGGGTTAGGCACAGATACGCAGTATTTT.

The chain uses TRBV7-9 and TRBJ2-7, with D perhaps TRBD2 (5 bases). The germline CDR1 and CDR2 sequences are SEHNR and FQNEAQ (reference sequence). V was shortened by 5 bases and J by 3 bases, with 14 bases between the two germline ends. The CDR3 extends over 14 amino acids. The CDR3 protein is CASSPFGVDYEQYF. The CDR3 DNA sequence: TGTGCCAGCAGCCCCTTCGGGGTTGACTACGAGCAGTACTTC.

This clone has more than one count but fewer than ten. The chain carries TRBV9 and TRBJ1-1, with D uncertain. Trimming left V 4 bases short and J 0 bases short, with 25 bases between. The CDR3 loop spans 19 amino acids. Germline V gene data show CDR1 as SGDLS and CDR2 as YYNGEE. The DNA for the CDR3 is TGTGCCAGCAGCCCCGGGGTTTTGGGGTCAAGAAAGATGAACACTGAAGCTTTCTTT. It encodes CASSPGVLGSRKMNTEAFF.

This sequence joins TRBV5-6 and TRBJ1-2, with 8 nucleotides matching TRBD1. Germline trimming cut 2 bases from V and 7 bases from J; bases unmatched to any gene: 10. Germline V CDR1 and CDR2: SGHDT, YYEEEE. The CDR3 runs 15 residues. The CDR3 bases are TGTGCCAGCAGCTTACTGGACAGGGAATATAGTGGCTACACCTTC. It specifies CASSLLDREYSGYTF.

This clone has just a few counts. This chain uses TRBV6-6 with TRBJ2-2, with D maybe TRBD2 (7 bases). The V gene lost 6 bases and the J gene lost 0 bases, with 26 bases spanning the gap. CDR3 length equals 20 residues. From germline, CDR1 is MNHNY and CDR2 SVGAGI (reference sequence). The CDR3, as DNA: TGTGCCAGCAGCACCTTGAGAGCGGGACACCGGGGGTCGAACACCGGGGAGCTGTTTTTT. Its protein is CASSTLRAGHRGSNTGELFF.

The chain joins TRBV10-1 to TRBJ2-7, with 10 bases fitting TRBD1. V was pared by 3 bases and J by 3 bases, with 5 bases of the junction left unmatched. Germline lookup yields CDR1 WNHNN and CDR2 SYGVQD (reference sequence). The CDR3 totals 15 residues. CDR3 DNA sequence: TGCGCCAGCAGTGATTCCGGGACAGGGGACTACGAGCAGTACTTC. This codes for CASSDSGTGDYEQYF.

The chain joins TRBV7-2 to TRBJ2-7; the match to TRBD1 covers 8 bases. This CDR3 is built from 12 residues. J lost 4 bases, V lost 7 bases, and 3 bases had no gene match. Germline lookup yields CDR1 SGHTA and CDR2 FQGNSA. This CDR3 is CASTRTGYEQYF. As DNA, the CDR3 is TGTGCCAGCACCAGGACAGGGTACGAGCAGTACTTC.

This clone was counted only a few times. This sequence joins TRBV29-1 and TRBJ1-5, with a weak D call TRBD1 (6 bases). The CDR3 runs 21 residues. CDR1 is SQVTM and CDR2 is ANQGSEA in the germline V gene. Trimming left V 5 bases short and J 0 bases short, with 32 bases between. This CDR3 is CSVKKPEPDSLNLDSNQPQHF. The CDR3 DNA follows: TGCAGCGTTAAGAAGCCCGAACCGGACAGTTTAAACCTGGATAGCAATCAGCCCCAGCATTTT.

The chain joins TRBV10-3 to TRBJ1-1, with D maybe TRBD1 (6 bases). Per the germline V gene, CDR1 is ENHRY and CDR2 is SYGVKD. V lost 8 bases, J lost 5 bases, and 15 bases lay in between. There are 13 residues in the CDR3. CDR3 DNA sequence: TGTGCCATCGGGGACAACCTGGGGACTGAAGCTTTCTTT. Encoded protein: CAIGDNLGTEAFF.

V is TRBV5-1 and J is TRBJ2-1, with D maybe TRBD2 (6 bases). Trimming left V 1 base short and J 3 bases short, with 11 bases between. CDR1 is SGHRS and CDR2 is YFSETQ in the germline V gene. This CDR3 region has 15 residues. CDR3 sequence reads: CASSLRSGGYNEQFF. Here the CDR3 DNA reads TGCGCCAGCAGCTTGAGGTCCGGGGGCTACAATGAGCAGTTCTTC.

The V call is TRBV6-4, the J call TRBJ1-2; the D is unclear. The V end was cut by 4 bases, the J end by 9 bases, with 24 bases between. In germline, CDR1 is MRHNA, CDR2 SNTAGT. The CDR3 is 16 residues long. CDR3 nucleotides: TGTGCCAGCAGTGCCCCCGGCCTAGTTTTTAGTAGTAGCTACACCTTC. It yields the protein CASSAPGLVFSSSYTF.

This clone has just one count. The chain is built from TRBV28 and TRBJ1-2; 7 nucleotides align to TRBD1. The CDR3 has 14 residues. V lost 6 bases to trimming and J lost 7 bases; unmatched junction nucleotides: 11. CDR1 and CDR2 from the germline V gene are MDHEN and SYDVKM. CDR3 sequence: CASSPSQGIRGYTF. For the CDR3, the DNA is TGTGCCAGCAGCCCATCACAGGGGATACGTGGCTACACCTTC.

The chain links TRBV18 to TRBJ2-7, with 11 bases identical to TRBD2. The germline V gene encodes CDR1 KGHSH and CDR2 LQKENI. V was clipped by 6 bases and J by 4 bases; unmatched bases: 5. This CDR3 spans 14 amino acids. The CDR3 coding sequence is TGTGCCAGCTCCTCCGGGACTAGCGGTTACGAGCAGTACTTC. Translating it yields CASSSGTSGYEQYF.

This clone was observed a handful of times. The chain couples TRBV28 to TRBJ2-1, with TRBD1 matching 9 bases. Trimming took 6 bases from V and 6 from J; bases not matched to a gene: 3. CDR3 length: 13 residues. Germline lookup yields CDR1 MDHEN and CDR2 SYDVKM. The CDR3 DNA reads TGTGCCAGCAGCAAGACAGGGGGCAATGAGCAGTTCTTC. Its protein is CASSKTGGNEQFF.

The CDR3 DNA is TGTGCCAGCAGTCCCGAGGAGGGGTTTGGCTACACCTTC. It specifies CASSPEEGFGYTF. V gene TRBV2 combines with J gene TRBJ1-2, with D maybe TRBD1 (5 bases). Trimming took 5 bases from V and 7 from J, leaving 14 bases between them. CDR1 is SNHLY, CDR2 FYNNEI, per germline. This CDR3 comprises 13 residues.

J is TRBJ2-7 and V is TRBV27; 8 bases align to TRBD2. The CDR3 sequence is 14 residues long. Germline V gives CDR1 MNHEY, CDR2 SMNVEV (reference sequence). The V gene end was trimmed by 5 bases and the J gene end by 7 bases; junction bases not matched to a gene: 10. The CDR3 loop is CASSLREGGQEQYF. The CDR3, as DNA: TGTGCCAGCAGTCTCCGGGAGGGGGGGCAGGAGCAGTACTTC.

V is TRBV13 and J is TRBJ1-4; D may be TRBD1 (6 bases). The CDR3 is made up of 13 amino acids. CDR1 is PRHDT, CDR2 FYEKMQ, per germline (reference sequence). V shed 5 bases and J shed 8 bases, with 12 bases lying between them. The CDR3 region has the DNA TGTGCCAGCAGCCAGGGGAGCGAGGAAAAACTGTTTTTT. This sequence encodes CASSQGSEEKLFF.

CDR3 in DNA: TGTGCCAGCAGCTTAGGGCAATCCCTTAGCACAGATACGCAGTATTTT. Protein product: CASSLGQSLSTDTQYF. This rearrangement joins TRBV11-2 to TRBJ2-3; D uncertain. Germline V gene lookup returns CDR1 SGHAT and CDR2 FQNNGV. The ends were cut back, 1 base at V and 0 bases at J, with 11 bases in the middle. This CDR3 contains 16 residues.

This clone came up many times. The rearrangement uses TRBV21-1 and TRBJ2-7; the table names TRBD1, a call not compared with the DNA. TRBV21-1 constitutes a pseudogene. This CDR3 is 16 amino acids long. The chain's CDR3 is CATLDRDRVWDHEQYF. CDR3 sequence (DNA): TGTGCCACCTTAGACAGGGACAGGGTTTGGGATCACGAGCAGTACTTC.

This clone was seen a single time. CDR3 sequence reads: CASHRGGSYNSPLHF. CDR3 nucleotides: TGTGCCAGCCACAGGGGTGGTTCCTATAATTCACCCCTCCACTTT. This chain joins TRBV19 and TRBJ1-6; 7 positions agree with TRBD1. Looked up from germline, CDR1 is LNHDA and CDR2 is SQIVND (reference sequence). This CDR3 contains 15 residues. V dropped 9 bases and J dropped 1; count of bases not matched to a gene: 6.

The gene calls are TRBV4-2 and TRBJ1-6; 8 bases line up with TRBD1. Losses at the gene ends were 0 bases for V and 10 bases for J; bases not matched to a gene: 8. The CDR3 sequence is 16 residues long. Germline-derived CDR1 and CDR2 are LGHNA and YNFKEQ. The CDR3 bases are TGTGCCAGCAGCCAAGATAAGGACAGGGAGTGGTCACCCCTCCACTTT. Its translation: CASSQDKDREWSPLHF.

The rearrangement uses TRBV9 and TRBJ2-7; a possible D gene is TRBD1 (7 bases). CDR3 length equals 15 residues. From germline, CDR1 is SGDLS and CDR2 YYNGEE. Trimming removed 0 bases at V and 2 bases at J, with 12 bases between. The CDR3 loop is CASSVDAGQTYEQYF. DNA for the CDR3: TGTGCCAGCAGCGTAGATGCGGGACAGACCTACGAGCAGTACTTC.